The present T cell receptor beta chain was sequenced within a study of identical twins. The J segment lost 7 bases and the V segment lost 2 bases, leaving 6 bases of the junction unmatched. There are 15 residues in the CDR3. CDR1 and CDR2 from the germline V gene are MNHEY and SMNVEV (reference sequence). From the 5' RACE reads, TCRdb called clonotypes with MiXCR, one entry per CDR3 protein. The sample has roughly 700,000 distinct CDR3 sequences, 8.6% seen once. The table lists this clonotype with a few counts. The same sample was also studied in work on yellow fever vaccine responses in identical twins.

The rearrangement joins TRBV27 to TRBJ2-1; 9 bases line up with TRBD2. The source material was PBMCs. The sequence derives from a woman aged 18 to 35 in good health. CDR3 DNA: TGTGCCAGCAGTTTAAGGCTAGCGGGACGTAATGAGCAGTTCTTC. Translation: CASSLRLAGRNEQFF.